Below, one TCR beta chain is given with its context. Its antigen is undetermined. The data originate from a study of cytomegalovirus exposure and HLA in healthy donors. Use of 60 Vbeta and 13 Jbeta primers characterized the PCR. This table comes from immunoSEQ multiplex PCR, and its TCRdb copy is limited to in-frame clones, with some not included. The sample includes about 120,000 clones, roughly 79% seen only once; the top ten take 2% to 2.5%. There are 15 residues in the CDR3. Trimming pared 4 bases from V and 0 bases from J, leaving 13 bases between. Looked up from germline, CDR1 is SGHRS and CDR2 is YFSETQ. Whole-study findings and limits: The study labeled approximately 150 TCR beta chains cytomegalovirus-associated.

The J gene is TRBJ1-1, the V gene TRBV5-1, with a weak D call TRBD1 (5 bases). This receptor was taken from a middle-aged woman in good health and CMV-seronegative. Sequencing was done on a sample of PBMCs. This CDR3 is CASSRTTVLNTEAFF. CDR3 DNA: TGCGCCAGCAGCCGGACGACAGTATTGAACACTGAAGCTTTCTTT.